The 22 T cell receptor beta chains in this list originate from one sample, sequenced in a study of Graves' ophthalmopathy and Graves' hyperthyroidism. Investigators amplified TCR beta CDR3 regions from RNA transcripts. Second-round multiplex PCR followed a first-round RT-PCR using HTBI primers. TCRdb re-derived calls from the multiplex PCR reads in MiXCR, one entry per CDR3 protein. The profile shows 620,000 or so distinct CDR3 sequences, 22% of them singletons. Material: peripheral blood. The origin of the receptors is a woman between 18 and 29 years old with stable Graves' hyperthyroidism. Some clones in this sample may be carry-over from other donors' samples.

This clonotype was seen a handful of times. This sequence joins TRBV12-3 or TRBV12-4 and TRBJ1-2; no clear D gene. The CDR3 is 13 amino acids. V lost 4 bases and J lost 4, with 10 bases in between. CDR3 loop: CASSYRRFYGYTF. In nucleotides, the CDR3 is TGTGCCAGCAGTTACAGACGGTTCTATGGCTACACCTTC.

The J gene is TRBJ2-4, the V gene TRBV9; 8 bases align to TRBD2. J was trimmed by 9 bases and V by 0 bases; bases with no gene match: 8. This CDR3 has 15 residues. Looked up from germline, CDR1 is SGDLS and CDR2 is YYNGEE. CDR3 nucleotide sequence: TGTGCCAGCAGCGTAGCTAGCGGGTACCCTATCATTCAGTACTTC. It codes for CASSVASGYPIIQYF.

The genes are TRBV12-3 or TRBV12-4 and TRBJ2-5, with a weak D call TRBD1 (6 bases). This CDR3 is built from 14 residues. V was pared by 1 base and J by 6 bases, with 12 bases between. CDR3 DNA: TGTGCCAGCAGTTTAGAGACGGACAGACAGACCCAGTACTTC. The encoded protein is CASSLETDRQTQYF.

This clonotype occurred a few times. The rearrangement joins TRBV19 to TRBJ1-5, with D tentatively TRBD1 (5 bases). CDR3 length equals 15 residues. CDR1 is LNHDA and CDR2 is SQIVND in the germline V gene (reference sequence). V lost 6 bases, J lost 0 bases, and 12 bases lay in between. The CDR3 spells CASSLTVYSNQPQHF. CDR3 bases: TGTGCCAGTAGCTTGACAGTTTATAGCAATCAGCCCCAGCATTTT.

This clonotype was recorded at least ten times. The CDR3 nucleotides are TGTGCCATAACAGGGGTAAGAGAGACCCAGTACTTC. Its translation: CAITGVRETQYF. This chain uses TRBV28 with TRBJ2-5; 7 bases fit TRBD1. Germline CDR1 is MDHEN and CDR2 is SYDVKM. The CDR3 contains 12 residues. The J segment lost 4 bases and the V segment lost 10 bases, leaving 6 bases of the junction unmatched.

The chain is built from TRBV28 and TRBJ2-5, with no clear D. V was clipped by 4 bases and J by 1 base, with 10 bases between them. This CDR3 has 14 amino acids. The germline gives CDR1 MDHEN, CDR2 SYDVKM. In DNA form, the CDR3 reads TGTGCCAGCAGTTACCGACGGATCCAAGAGACCCAGTACTTC. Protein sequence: CASSYRRIQETQYF.

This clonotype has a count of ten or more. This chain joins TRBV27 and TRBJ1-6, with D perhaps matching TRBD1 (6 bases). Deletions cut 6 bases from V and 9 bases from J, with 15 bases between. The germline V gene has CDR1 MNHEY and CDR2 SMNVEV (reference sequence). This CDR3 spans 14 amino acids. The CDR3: CASSSIGQTSPLHF. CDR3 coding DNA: TGTGCCAGCAGCTCAATTGGACAGACTTCACCCCTCCACTTT.

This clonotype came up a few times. This CDR3 is CASTPPGAQETQYF. For the CDR3, the DNA is TGTGCCAGTACCCCTCCGGGGGCTCAAGAGACCCAGTACTTC. This chain connects TRBV19 to TRBJ2-5; the D gene could be TRBD1 or TRBD2 (6 bases each). Trimming removed 7 bases at V and 2 bases at J, with 14 bases between. Germline-derived CDR1 and CDR2 are LNHDA and SQIVND (reference sequence). CDR3 length: 14 amino acids.

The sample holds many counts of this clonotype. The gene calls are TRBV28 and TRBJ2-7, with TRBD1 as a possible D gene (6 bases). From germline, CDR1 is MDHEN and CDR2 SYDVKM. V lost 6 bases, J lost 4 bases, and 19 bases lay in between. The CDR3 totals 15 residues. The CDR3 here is CASSYARGRGYEQYF. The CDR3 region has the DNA TGTGCCAGCAGCTACGCCCGCGGCAGGGGTTACGAGCAGTACTTC.

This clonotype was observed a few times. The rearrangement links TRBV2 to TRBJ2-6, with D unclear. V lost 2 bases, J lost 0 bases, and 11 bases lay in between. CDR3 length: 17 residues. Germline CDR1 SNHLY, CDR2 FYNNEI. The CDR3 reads CASSELGFSSGANVLTF. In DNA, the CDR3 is TGTGCCAGCAGTGAACTGGGTTTTAGCTCTGGGGCCAACGTCCTGACTTTC.

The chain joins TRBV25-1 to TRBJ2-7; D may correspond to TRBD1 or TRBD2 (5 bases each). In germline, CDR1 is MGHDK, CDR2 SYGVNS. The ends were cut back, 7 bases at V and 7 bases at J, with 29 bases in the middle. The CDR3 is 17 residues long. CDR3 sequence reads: CASTYQDPGPLRGEQYF. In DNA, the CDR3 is TGTGCCAGCACCTACCAGGACCCGGGACCCTTACGAGGGGAGCAGTACTTC.

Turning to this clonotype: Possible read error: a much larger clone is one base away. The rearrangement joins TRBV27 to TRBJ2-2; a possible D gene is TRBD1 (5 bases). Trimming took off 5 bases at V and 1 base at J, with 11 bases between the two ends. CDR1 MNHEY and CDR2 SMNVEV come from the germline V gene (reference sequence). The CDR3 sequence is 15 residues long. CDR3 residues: CASSQGWMNTGELFF. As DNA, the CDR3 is TGTGCCAGCAGTCAGGGATGGATGAACACCGGGGAGCTGTTTTTT.

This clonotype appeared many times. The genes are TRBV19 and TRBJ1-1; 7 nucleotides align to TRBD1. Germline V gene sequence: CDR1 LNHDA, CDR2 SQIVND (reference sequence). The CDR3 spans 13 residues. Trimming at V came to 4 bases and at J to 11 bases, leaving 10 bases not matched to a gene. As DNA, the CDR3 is TGTGCCAGTAGTAGTCGAGGGTCGGACAGGGCTTTCTTT. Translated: CASSSRGSDRAFF.

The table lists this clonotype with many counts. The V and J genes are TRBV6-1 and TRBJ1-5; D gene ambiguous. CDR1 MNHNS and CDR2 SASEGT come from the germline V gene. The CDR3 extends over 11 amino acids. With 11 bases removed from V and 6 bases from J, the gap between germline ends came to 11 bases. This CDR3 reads CASGKAQPQHF. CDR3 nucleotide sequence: TGTGCCTCTGGAAAAGCTCAGCCCCAGCATTTT.

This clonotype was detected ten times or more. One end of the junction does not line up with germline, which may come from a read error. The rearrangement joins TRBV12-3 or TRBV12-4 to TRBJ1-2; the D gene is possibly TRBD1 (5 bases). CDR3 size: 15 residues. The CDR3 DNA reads TGTGCCAGCAGCTTAGCAGGGACGTCGTCCTATGGCTACACCTTC. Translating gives CASSLAGTSSYGYTF.

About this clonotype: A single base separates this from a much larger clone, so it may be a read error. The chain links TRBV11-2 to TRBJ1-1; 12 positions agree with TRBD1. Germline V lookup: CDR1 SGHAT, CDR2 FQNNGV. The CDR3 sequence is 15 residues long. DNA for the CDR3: TGTGCCAGCAGCTGGGACAGGGGGCAAGGCACTGAACCTTTCTTT. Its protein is CASSWDRGQGTEPFF.

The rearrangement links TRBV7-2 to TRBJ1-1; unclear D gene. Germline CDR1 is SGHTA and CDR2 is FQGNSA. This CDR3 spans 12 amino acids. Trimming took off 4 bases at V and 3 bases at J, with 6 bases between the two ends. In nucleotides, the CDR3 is TGTGCCAGCAGCTGGTTGGACACTGAAGCTTTCTTT. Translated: CASSWLDTEAFF.

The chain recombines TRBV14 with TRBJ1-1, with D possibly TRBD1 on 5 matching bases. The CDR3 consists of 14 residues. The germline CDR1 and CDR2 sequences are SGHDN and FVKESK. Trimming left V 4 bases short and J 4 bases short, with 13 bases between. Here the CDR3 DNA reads TGTGCCAGCAGCCGCGTCGGGGGAAGCACTGAAGCTTTCTTT. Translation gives CASSRVGGSTEAFF.

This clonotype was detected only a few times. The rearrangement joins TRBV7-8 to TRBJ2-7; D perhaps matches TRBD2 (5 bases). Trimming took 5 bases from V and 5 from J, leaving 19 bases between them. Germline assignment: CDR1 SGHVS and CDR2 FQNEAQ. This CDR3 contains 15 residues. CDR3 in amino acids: CASSPSGSTFDEQYF. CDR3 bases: TGTGCCAGCAGCCCCTCGGGGTCAACTTTCGACGAGCAGTACTTC.

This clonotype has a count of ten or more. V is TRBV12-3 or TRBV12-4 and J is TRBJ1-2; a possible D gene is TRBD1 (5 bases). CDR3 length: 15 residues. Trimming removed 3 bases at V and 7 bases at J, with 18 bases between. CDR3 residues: CASSLREGRAVGYTF. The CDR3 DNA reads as TGTGCCAGCAGTTTGAGAGAAGGCAGGGCGGTTGGCTACACCTTC.

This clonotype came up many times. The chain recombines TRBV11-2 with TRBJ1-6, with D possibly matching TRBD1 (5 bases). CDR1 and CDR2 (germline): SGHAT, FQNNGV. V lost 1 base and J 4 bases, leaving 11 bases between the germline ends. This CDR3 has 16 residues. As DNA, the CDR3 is TGTGCCAGCAGCTTAGCTGGGACGGTTTATAATTCACCCCTCCACTTT. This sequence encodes CASSLAGTVYNSPLHF.

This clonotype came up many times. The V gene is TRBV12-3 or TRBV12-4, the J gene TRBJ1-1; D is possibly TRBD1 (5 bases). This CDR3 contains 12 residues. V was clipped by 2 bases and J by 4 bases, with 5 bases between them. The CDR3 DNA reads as TGTGCCAGCAGTTTACAGGGCACTGAAGCTTTCTTT. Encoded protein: CASSLQGTEAFF.